This entry lists 19 T cell receptor beta chains sequenced from one sample in a study of CD8 T cells in Susac syndrome. Roughly 0.5 to 1 ug RNA was reverse transcribed with random hexamers. TCRdb recomputed calls from the immunoSEQ multiplex PCR reads with MiXCR, one row per CDR3 protein. The table lists roughly 150,000 distinct CDR3 sequences, approximately 96% of them singletons. Sequenced material: CD4+ T cells from PBMCs. Receptors originate from a human donor with Susac syndrome.

The chain uses TRBV29-1 and TRBJ2-3; tentative D call: TRBD2 (6 bases). V lost 3 bases and J 1 base, leaving 14 bases between the germline ends. This CDR3 has 15 amino acids. The germline V gene has CDR1 SQVTM and CDR2 ANQGSEA. CDR3 sequence: CSVDTGASGTDTQYF. The CDR3 DNA reads as TGCAGCGTTGATACGGGAGCATCGGGCACAGATACGCAGTATTTT.

The gene calls are TRBV18 and TRBJ1-1, with D unresolved. The CDR3 is 12 amino acids. Trimming left V 3 bases short and J 10 bases short, with 12 bases between. In germline, CDR1 is KGHSH, CDR2 LQKENI. This CDR3 reads CASSPRAGGAFF. CDR3 DNA: TGTGCCAGCTCACCGAGGGCCGGCGGAGCTTTCTTT. Full variable domain (missing parts from reference TRBV18 and TRBJ1-1): NAGVMQNPRHLVRRRGQEARLRCSPMKGHSHVYWYRQLPEEGLKFMVYLQKENIIDESGMPKERFSAEFPKEGPSILRIQQVVRGDSAAYFCASSPRAGGAFFGQGTRLTVV.

This CDR3 is CASFQNGYTF. As DNA, the CDR3 is TGTGCCAGCTTTCAAAATGGCTACACCTTC. This chain connects TRBV3-1 to TRBJ1-2; D uncertain. The germline V and J ends were trimmed by 8 bases and 6 bases, with 7 bases remaining between them. CDR1 LGHDT and CDR2 YNNKEL come from the germline V gene (reference sequence). The CDR3 is made up of 10 amino acids.

This clonotype was picked up a small number of times. The chain carries TRBV7-3 and TRBJ2-1; TRBD2 is a possible D gene (6 bases). The ends were cut back, 1 base at V and 7 bases at J, with 8 bases in the middle. CDR1 and CDR2 from the germline V gene are SGHTA and FQGTGA. The CDR3 extends over 13 amino acids. The CDR3 DNA reads TGTGCCAGCAGCTTAAACCGGGGGAATGAGCAGTTCTTC. Translating gives CASSLNRGNEQFF.

In DNA, the CDR3 is TGCAGCGTTGGCCCGGGACAGGGGTACTATGGCTACACCTTC. The encoded protein is CSVGPGQGYYGYTF. This chain joins TRBV29-1 and TRBJ1-2; 10 bases fit TRBD1. Per the germline V gene, CDR1 is SQVTM and CDR2 is ANQGSEA. This CDR3 has 14 amino acids. V lost 4 bases to trimming and J lost 3 bases; unmatched junction nucleotides: 5.

The CDR3 is CSAAGGQGSETQYF. CDR3 sequence (DNA): TGCAGTGCTGCTGGGGGACAGGGATCAGAGACCCAGTACTTC. This sequence joins TRBV20-1 and TRBJ2-5; 9 bases match TRBD1. Germline CDR1 DFQATT, CDR2 SNEGSKA (reference sequence). The V segment lost 5 bases and the J segment 4 bases; nucleotides outside the gene matches: 8. There are 14 residues in the CDR3.

The chain combines TRBV6-6 with TRBJ2-7; TRBD2 might be the D (5 bases). CDR1 MNHNY and CDR2 SVGAGI come from the germline V gene (reference sequence). The CDR3 loop spans 13 amino acids. Trimming left V 8 bases short and J 4 bases short, with 15 bases between. The CDR3 protein is CASLGNEGYEQYF. Written as DNA, the CDR3 is TGTGCCAGCCTAGGCAATGAGGGATACGAGCAGTACTTC.

The chain is built from TRBV29-1 and TRBJ1-4, with D uncertain. Trimming took 6 bases from V and 7 from J, leaving 18 bases between them. The CDR3 spans 14 residues. Germline V CDR1 and CDR2: SQVTM, ANQGSEA. The CDR3 nucleotides are TGCAGCGTCTTGCCGGGATCAGCCAGTGAAAAACTGTTTTTT. The encoded protein is CSVLPGSASEKLFF.

The gene calls are TRBV5-4 and TRBJ2-2, with D possibly being TRBD1 or TRBD2 (5 bases each). The CDR3 sequence is 16 residues long. Germline V CDR1 and CDR2: SGHNT, YYREEE (reference sequence). V lost 0 bases and J lost 0, with 9 bases in between. CDR3 sequence reads: CASSLAGSANTGELFF. In nucleotides, the CDR3 is TGTGCCAGCAGCTTGGCAGGGAGCGCGAACACCGGGGAGCTGTTTTTT.

The chain carries TRBV9 and TRBJ1-1; no definite D call. V was shortened by 3 bases and J by 0 bases, with 9 bases between the two germline ends. This CDR3 has 14 residues. CDR1 is SGDLS, CDR2 YYNGEE, per germline. DNA for the CDR3: TGTGCCAGCAGCGCCGTTGATTTGAACACTGAAGCTTTCTTT. It is translated as CASSAVDLNTEAFF.

This clonotype was seen a single time. The chain is built from TRBV4-2 and TRBJ2-1; 12 nucleotides line up with TRBD2. Trimming at V came to 3 bases and at J to 7 bases, leaving 7 bases not matched to a gene. There are 16 residues in the CDR3. The germline V gene encodes CDR1 LGHNA and CDR2 YNFKEQ. This chain's CDR3 is CASSHATSGGRNEQFF. DNA of the CDR3: TGTGCCAGCAGCCATGCAACTAGCGGGGGGAGGAATGAGCAGTTCTTC.

This clonotype appeared a few times. The chain links TRBV29-1 to TRBJ1-2; D unresolved. Germline lookup yields CDR1 SQVTM and CDR2 ANQGSEA. This CDR3 comprises 11 residues. The ends were cut back, 1 base at V and 7 bases at J, with 7 bases in the middle. The CDR3 protein is CSVEGGGGYTF. In DNA form, the CDR3 reads TGCAGCGTTGAAGGGGGTGGTGGCTACACCTTC.

The V call is TRBV6-1, the J call TRBJ2-5; D is perhaps TRBD1 (7 bases). Germline V gives CDR1 MNHNS, CDR2 SASEGT. The CDR3 extends over 17 amino acids. Trimming removed 5 bases at V and 5 bases at J, with 24 bases between. DNA for the CDR3: TGTGCCAGCAGTCATTCCCCAAACCCGACAGGGAGGGAGACCCAGTACTTC. As protein: CASSHSPNPTGRETQYF.

The V gene is TRBV12-3 or TRBV12-4, the J gene TRBJ1-1; TRBD1 matches 7 bases. The CDR3 is 15 amino acids. The J segment lost 1 base and the V segment lost 6 bases, leaving 8 bases of the junction unmatched. The CDR3 is CASRLRTGGNTEAFF. The DNA for the CDR3 is TGTGCCAGCAGGCTAAGGACAGGAGGGAACACTGAAGCTTTCTTT.

The CDR3 region is CASSLDGGQHF. For the CDR3, the DNA is TGTGCCAGCAGCTTAGACGGGGGCCAGCATTTT. This chain connects TRBV7-2 to TRBJ1-5; tentative D call: TRBD1 (5 bases). Per germline, CDR1 SGHTA and CDR2 FQGNSA. Trimming removed 1 base from V and 12 bases from J, with 7 bases in between. There are 11 residues in the CDR3.

V usage is TRBV7-2 and J usage is TRBJ2-7; D remains ambiguous. In germline, CDR1 is SGHTA, CDR2 FQGNSA. V shed 0 bases and J shed 2 bases, with 8 bases lying between them. CDR3 length: 14 residues. The CDR3 protein is CASSLAPGPYEQYF. In DNA form, the CDR3 reads TGTGCCAGCAGCTTAGCCCCAGGCCCCTACGAGCAGTACTTC.

The gene calls are TRBV25-1 and TRBJ2-3, with D unresolved. CDR1 and CDR2 (germline): MGHDK, SYGVNS. V was cut by 5 bases and J by 2 bases, with 14 bases left in between. The CDR3 runs 15 residues. The DNA for the CDR3 is TGTGCCAGCAGTAGTGTACAATCCATCACAGATACGCAGTATTTT. This sequence encodes CASSSVQSITDTQYF.

The chain couples TRBV20-1 to TRBJ1-4; D gene unclear. This CDR3 has 11 amino acids. Trimming took 1 base from V and 8 from J, leaving 5 bases between them. The germline gives CDR1 DFQATT, CDR2 SNEGSKA (reference sequence). The CDR3 reads CSARAREKLFF. For the CDR3, the DNA is TGCAGTGCTAGAGCCAGGGAAAAACTGTTTTTT.

The chain employs TRBV25-1 and TRBJ2-1, with 7 bases that match TRBD1. V lost 6 bases and J lost 5; bases outside the gene matches: 4. CDR1 is MGHDK, CDR2 SYGVNS, per germline. The CDR3 is 13 residues long. The CDR3 bases are TGTGCCAGCAGAAGGGACAGCGACAATGAGCAGTTCTTC. Translated, it gives CASRRDSDNEQFF.